Listed below are T cell receptor beta chains from one sample, sequenced in a study of blood T cell repertoires in COVID-19. TCRdb's copy holds only in-frame clones and misses some; the assay was immunoSEQ multiplex PCR. The data contain some 270,000 clones, 86% of them singletons. What was sequenced was peripheral blood. These receptors were obtained from a man in his forties with active or convalescent COVID-19. Each CDR3 is given with its conserved first and last residue. A D gene is named only where the DNA matches it firmly. Where a row states a size, it is once, few, many or the class of an expanded clone; other rows omit it.

d_call,v_call,j_call,clone_size,cdr3_nt,cdr3_aa
TRBD2,TRBV18,TRBJ2-1,.,TGTGCCAGCTCACCACCTCAAGCGGGAGGGAACTACAATGAGCAGTTCTTC,CASSPPQAGGNYNEQFF
.,TRBV10-3,TRBJ1-1,.,TGTGCCATCAGTGAGAGGGCTAAAGGGGGGGAAGGAGCTTTCTTT,CAISERAKGGEGAFF
.,TRBV28,TRBJ1-2,.,TGTGCCAGCAGTTCGGGTGGGGGAGGCCTGGACTATGGCTACACCTTC,CASSSGGGGLDYGYTF
.,TRBV12-3/TRBV12-4,TRBJ1-1,.,TGTGCCAGCCCTTCTGGCGGGGACACTGAAGCTTTCTTT,CASPSGGDTEAFF
.,TRBV12-2,TRBJ2-3,.,TGTGCAAGTCGCCCCCGGACTAGCGCTTGTAGCACAGATACGCAGTATTTT,CASRPRTSACSTDTQYF
.,TRBV6-5,TRBJ1-5,few,TGTGCCAGCAGTTACGCGGGGGAAGGTCAGCCCCAGCATTTT,CASSYAGEGQPQHF
.,TRBV5-1,TRBJ2-3,.,TGCGCCAGCAGCTTGTGGGGCACTAGCACAGATACGCAGTATTTT,CASSLWGTSTDTQYF
TRBD1,TRBV4-1,TRBJ2-7,.,TGCGCCAGCAGCCGAGGGACAGGGGGCATCAACGAGCAGTACTTC,CASSRGTGGINEQYF
TRBD1,TRBV19,TRBJ2-7,.,TGTGCCAGTTCGGACAGGGAGTACGAGCAGTACTTC,CASSDREYEQYF
TRBD2,TRBV15,TRBJ2-5,.,TGTGCCACCAGCAGAGGGGGACTAGAAAACCTGTATCAAGAGACCCAGTACTTC,CATSRGGLENLYQETQYF
TRBD1,TRBV13,TRBJ1-2,.,TGTGCCAGCTGGGACAGGGGGGATGGCTACACCTTC,CASWDRGDGYTF
TRBD1,TRBV27,TRBJ2-5,.,TGTGCCAGCAGAGTACAGGGGGCGGAGACCCAGTACTTC,CASRVQGAETQYF
TRBD2,TRBV3-1/TRBV3-2,TRBJ2-3,.,TGTGCCAGCAGCCAAACCAGCGGGAGGGCCCCAGATACGCAGTATTTT,CASSQTSGRAPDTQYF
TRBD2,TRBV2,TRBJ2-1,.,TGTGCCAGCAGCTCTAGCGGGGGACTATACAATGAGCAGTTCTTC,CASSSSGGLYNEQFF
.,TRBV27,TRBJ2-3,.,TGTGCCAGCAGTTTCTACACAGGCGAAGGAGAGTATTTT,CASSFYTGEGEYF
.,TRBV2,TRBJ2-4,.,TGTGCCAGCAGAGAGGCCGTTCGTAACATTCAGTACTTC,CASREAVRNIQYF
TRBD1,TRBV9,TRBJ1-5,.,TGTGCCAGCAGCCCGGGGACAGGTTACAATCAGCCCCAGCATTTT,CASSPGTGYNQPQHF
TRBD1,TRBV6-5,TRBJ2-7,.,TGTGCCAGCAGTCAGGGACAGGGGGCTGGAGAGCAGTACTTC,CASSQGQGAGEQYF
TRBD1,TRBV27,TRBJ2-7,.,TGTGCCAGCAGTTTGGGGACAGGGAACTACGAGCAGTACTTC,CASSLGTGNYEQYF
TRBD1,TRBV24-1,TRBJ1-4,.,TGTGCCACCAGTGATGGACAGGGGAATGAAAAACTGTTTTTT,CATSDGQGNEKLFF
.,TRBV6-5,TRBJ1-2,.,TGTGCCAGCAGTTACTCGGCGGAATACTATGGCTACACCTTC,CASSYSAEYYGYTF
.,TRBV27,TRBJ1-5,.,TGTGCCAGCAGTTCGAGGGAGAGAGGAGTCGGCCAGCCCCAGCATTTT,CASSSRERGVGQPQHF
TRBD1,TRBV6-2/TRBV6-3,TRBJ1-4,.,TGTGCCAGCAGTTACTTTGGGACAGGGGCTCGTCGGACGCTGTTTTTT,CASSYFGTGARRTLFF
TRBD2,TRBV7-9,TRBJ2-7,.,TGTGCCAGCAGCTTATCTGGACTAGCGGTAGAAGCCTACGAGCAGTACTTC,CASSLSGLAVEAYEQYF
TRBD2,TRBV5-6,TRBJ2-5,.,TGTGCCAGCAGCTTCGGGGGGAAAGAGACCCAGTACTTC,CASSFGGKETQYF
.,TRBV5-1,TRBJ2-2,.,TGCGCCAGCAGCTTCTCCGAGGTCCTCAACACCGGGGAGCTGTTTTTT,CASSFSEVLNTGELFF
TRBD1,TRBV11-3,TRBJ2-7,.,TGTGCCAGCAGCTACAAGACAGGGTCCAACTACGAGCAGTACTTC,CASSYKTGSNYEQYF
TRBD2,TRBV5-1,TRBJ2-5,.,TGCGCCAGCAGCCCAGCGGGGGGGATGGAGACCCAGTACTTC,CASSPAGGMETQYF
.,TRBV3-1/TRBV3-2,TRBJ1-3,few,TGTGCCAGCAGCCAAGGGGACCCGGGGGATGGAAACACCATATATTTT,CASSQGDPGDGNTIYF
.,TRBV18,TRBJ2-4,.,TGTGCCAGCTCACCATATGACAGTAAAAACATTCAGTACTTC,CASSPYDSKNIQYF
TRBD1,TRBV7-9,TRBJ1-2,few,TGTGCCAGCAGCCCATCCGGACAGGGGGGATTCGGCTACACCTTC,CASSPSGQGGFGYTF
.,TRBV7-2,TRBJ1-1,.,TGTGCCAGCAGCTTAGGGGGGGGCCTACTAACTGAAGCTTTCTTT,CASSLGGGLLTEAFF
.,TRBV5-6,TRBJ2-7,.,TGTGCCAGCAGCCTAGGACTGAGTGCCGCCTACGAGCAGTACTTC,CASSLGLSAAYEQYF
TRBD1,TRBV19,TRBJ1-5,few,TGTGCCAGTAGTACGGGACAGGGGCTTCAGCCCCAGCATTTT,CASSTGQGLQPQHF
TRBD1,TRBV28,TRBJ2-7,.,TGTGCCAGCCTCGGGACAGCTACCTCCTACGAGCAGTACTTC,CASLGTATSYEQYF
TRBD1,TRBV2,TRBJ2-7,.,TGTGCCAGCATGGGACAGAACTACGAGCAGTACTTC,CASMGQNYEQYF
.,TRBV2,TRBJ1-6,.,TGTGCCAGAAGAGAACCGGGGGGTTCCTATAATTCACCCCTCCACTTT,CARREPGGSYNSPLHF
TRBD1,TRBV4-1,TRBJ2-1,.,TGCGCCAGCAGCCAAGGCCCAGGGGGAAATTACAATGAGCAGTTCTTC,CASSQGPGGNYNEQFF
TRBD1,TRBV6-5,TRBJ2-3,.,TGTGCCACCACCGGACAGGGCACAGATACGCAGTATTTT,CATTGQGTDTQYF
.,TRBV10-1,TRBJ2-1,.,TGCGCCAGCAGTGATCGACATCAGGGGAGCAATGAGCAGTTCTTC,CASSDRHQGSNEQFF
TRBD1,TRBV9,TRBJ1-2,.,TGTGCCAGCAGCGTCCCGGGACAGCCCTATGGCTACACCTTC,CASSVPGQPYGYTF
.,TRBV18,TRBJ1-1,.,TGTGCCAGCTCACAGTCGGGGGGGGATGAAGCTTTCTTT,CASSQSGGDEAFF
.,TRBV13,TRBJ2-7,.,TGTGCCAGCAGCTTAGGGGGGGGAGGCCACTACGAGCAGTACTTC,CASSLGGGGHYEQYF
TRBD2,TRBV6-5,TRBJ2-3,.,TGTGCCAGCAGTATGACTAGCAGACCCACAGATACGCAGTATTTT,CASSMTSRPTDTQYF
TRBD2,TRBV19,TRBJ2-1,.,TGTGCCAGTAGTAGCCCCGGGACTAGCGGGAGCTACAATGAGCAGTTCTTC,CASSSPGTSGSYNEQFF
.,TRBV28,TRBJ1-4,.,TGTGCCAGCGCAAACCCGACAGCGGGTGAAAAACTGTTTTTT,CASANPTAGEKLFF
TRBD1,TRBV13,TRBJ1-1,.,TGTGCCAGCAGCTGGGGACAGGGAGGCACTGAAGCTTTCTTT,CASSWGQGGTEAFF
TRBD2,TRBV3-1/TRBV3-2,TRBJ2-1,.,TGTGCCAGCAGCCAAGATCAGGGCGGGAGGGCCGTCGAGCAGTTCTTC,CASSQDQGGRAVEQFF
.,TRBV27,TRBJ1-3,few,TGTGCCAGCAGTGGGGCCAACTCTGGAAACACCATATATTTT,CASSGANSGNTIYF
TRBD1,TRBV5-1,TRBJ2-1,.,TGCGCCAGCAGCGGGTCAGGGGGAACTATCCACAATGAGCAGTTCTTC,CASSGSGGTIHNEQFF
TRBD1,TRBV13,TRBJ1-2,.,TGTGCCAGCAGCTCCGGGACAGGGCTTAACTATGGCTACACCTTC,CASSSGTGLNYGYTF
.,TRBV18,TRBJ2-7,once,TGTGCCAGCTACCAGGGTTCGGCCTACGAGCAGTACTTC,CASYQGSAYEQYF
TRBD1,TRBV11-3,TRBJ2-3,.,TGTGCCAGCAGCGGGACAGGGGGGGGCGAGGATACGCAGTATTTT,CASSGTGGGEDTQYF
TRBD1,TRBV5-4,TRBJ2-2,few,TGTGCCAGCAGCCCCGGGACAGGGGGCACCGGGGAGCTGTTTTTT,CASSPGTGGTGELFF
.,TRBV7-2,TRBJ2-7,.,TGTGCCAGCAGCTTATTCGGGACATTCGACTACGAGCAGTACTTC,CASSLFGTFDYEQYF